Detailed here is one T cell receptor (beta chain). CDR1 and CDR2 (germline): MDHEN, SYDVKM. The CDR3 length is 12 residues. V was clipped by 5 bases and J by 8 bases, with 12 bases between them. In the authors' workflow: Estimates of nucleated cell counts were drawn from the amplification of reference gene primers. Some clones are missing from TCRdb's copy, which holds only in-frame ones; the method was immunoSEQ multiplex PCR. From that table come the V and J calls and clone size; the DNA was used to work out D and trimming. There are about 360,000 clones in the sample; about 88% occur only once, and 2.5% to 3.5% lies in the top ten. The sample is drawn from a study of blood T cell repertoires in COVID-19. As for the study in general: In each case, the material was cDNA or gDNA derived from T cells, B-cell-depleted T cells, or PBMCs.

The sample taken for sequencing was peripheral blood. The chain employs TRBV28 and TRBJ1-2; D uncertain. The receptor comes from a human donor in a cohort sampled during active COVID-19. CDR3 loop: CASSREVGGYTF. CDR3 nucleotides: TGTGCCAGCAGTAGAGAGGTCGGGGGCTACACCTTC.